The rows below give T cell receptor beta chains drawn from one sample of a study of blood T cell repertoires in COVID-19. The method was immunoSEQ multiplex PCR; TCRdb's version includes in-frame clones alone and lacks a portion of them. This table has 180,000 or so clones, roughly 84% appearing once. Sequencing was done on a sample of PBMCs or T cells enriched from blood (not recorded which). The receptors were gathered from a human donor with acute COVID-19. The donor label of this sample is uncertain. The CDR3 runs from the conserved cysteine through the conserved F or W. The D gene is left open where the match is weak. Size values are once, few and many counts, or a class for expanded clones, and some rows have none.

D: .
J: TRBJ1-4
size: .
V: TRBV6-4
CDR3: CASSLWTHATNEKLFF
DNA: TGTGCCAGCAGTCTTTGGACTCATGCAACTAATGAAAAACTGTTTTTT

D: TRBD1
J: TRBJ1-2
size: .
V: TRBV5-4
CDR3: CASSLGTGGAGGYTF
DNA: TGTGCCAGCAGCTTGGGGACAGGGGGCGCGGGTGGCTACACCTTC

D: .
J: TRBJ1-1
size: .
V: TRBV6-5
CDR3: CASRTHGTEAFF
DNA: TGTGCCAGCAGGACACACGGCACTGAAGCTTTCTTT

D: TRBD1
J: TRBJ2-7
size: .
V: TRBV4-1
CDR3: CASSRPGQNYEQYF
DNA: TGCGCCAGCAGCCGGCCGGGACAGAACTACGAGCAGTACTTC

D: .
J: TRBJ2-7
size: .
V: TRBV2
CDR3: CASATGREQYF
DNA: TGTGCCAGCGCAACAGGGCGAGAGCAGTACTTC

D: TRBD2
J: TRBJ2-6
size: .
V: TRBV9
CDR3: CASSPRILAGSGANVLTF
DNA: TGTGCCAGCAGCCCTCGGATCCTAGCGGGCTCTGGGGCCAACGTCCTGACTTTC

D: .
J: TRBJ1-1
size: .
V: TRBV9
CDR3: CASSVTGTNTEAFF
DNA: TGTGCCAGCAGCGTAACAGGGACGAACACTGAAGCTTTCTTT

D: .
J: TRBJ2-7
size: .
V: TRBV7-7
CDR3: CASSSISSYEQYF
DNA: TGTGCCAGCAGCTCAATTAGCTCCTACGAGCAGTACTTC

D: .
J: TRBJ1-1
size: .
V: TRBV28
CDR3: CASSPPPLGRRDTEAFF
DNA: TGTGCCAGCAGTCCCCCCCCGCTTGGGAGGAGAGACACTGAAGCTTTCTTT

D: .
J: TRBJ1-1
size: .
V: TRBV7-3
CDR3: CASSLIPSRAMHEAFF
DNA: TGTGCCAGCAGCTTAATCCCCAGCAGGGCAATGCACGAAGCTTTCTTT

D: .
J: TRBJ1-3
size: few
V: TRBV6-5
CDR3: CASRPDSYSGNTIYF
DNA: TGTGCCAGCAGGCCGGACAGTTACTCTGGAAACACCATATATTTT

D: .
J: TRBJ2-5
size: once
V: TRBV5-8
CDR3: CASSLRRGRETQYF
DNA: TGTGCCAGCAGCTTGAGGAGAGGGCGAGAGACCCAGTACTTC

D: .
J: TRBJ2-7
size: .
V: TRBV12-3/TRBV12-4
CDR3: CASSRQLLYEQYF
DNA: TGTGCCAGCAGTAGACAGCTATTATACGAGCAGTACTTC

D: TRBD2
J: TRBJ2-7
size: .
V: TRBV7-2
CDR3: CASSLRRTSGGPSGEQYF
DNA: TGTGCCAGCAGCTTAAGGAGGACTAGCGGGGGGCCATCGGGCGAGCAGTACTTC

D: .
J: TRBJ2-3
size: .
V: TRBV29-1
CDR3: CSVVQGGQATDTQYF
DNA: TGCAGCGTTGTACAGGGGGGGCAGGCCACAGATACGCAGTATTTT

D: .
J: TRBJ2-1
size: .
V: TRBV6-2/TRBV6-3
CDR3: CASSYEQGYNEQFF
DNA: TGTGCCAGCAGTTACGAGCAGGGCTACAATGAGCAGTTCTTC

D: .
J: TRBJ1-1
size: .
V: TRBV4-1
CDR3: CASSARVGFTEAFF
DNA: TGCGCCAGCAGCGCCAGGGTGGGATTCACTGAAGCTTTCTTT

D: TRBD2
J: TRBJ2-3
size: .
V: TRBV24-1
CDR3: CATSDPGLAGEDTQYF
DNA: TGTGCCACCAGTGATCCAGGACTAGCGGGGGAGGATACGCAGTATTTT

D: TRBD1
J: TRBJ1-2
size: .
V: TRBV9
CDR3: CASSVAPGTGGNGYTF
DNA: TGTGCCAGCAGCGTAGCTCCCGGGACAGGGGGCAATGGCTACACCTTC

D: .
J: TRBJ1-1
size: .
V: TRBV7-9
CDR3: CASSLAPRAGPMNTEAFF
DNA: TGTGCCAGCAGCTTAGCGCCTCGGGCAGGGCCCATGAACACTGAAGCTTTCTTT

D: TRBD1
J: TRBJ1-3
size: .
V: TRBV6-5
CDR3: CASSKGQIGNTIYF
DNA: TGTGCCAGCAGTAAGGGACAGATTGGAAACACCATATATTTT

D: TRBD2
J: TRBJ2-7
size: .
V: TRBV7-2
CDR3: CASSLYGGESSYEQYF
DNA: TGTGCCAGCAGCTTATACGGGGGGGAGAGCTCCTACGAGCAGTACTTC

D: .
J: TRBJ1-1
size: .
V: TRBV25-1
CDR3: CASRQAGRGAEAFF
DNA: TGTGCCAGCAGGCAGGCGGGGAGGGGAGCTGAAGCTTTCTTT

D: TRBD2
J: TRBJ2-3
size: .
V: TRBV7-2
CDR3: CASSLLISGGAADTQYF
DNA: TGTGCCAGCAGCTTATTAATCAGCGGGGGGGCAGCAGATACGCAGTATTTT

D: .
J: TRBJ1-5
size: .
V: TRBV19
CDR3: CASKARRTEDQPQHF
DNA: TGTGCCAGTAAAGCCCGCCGGACGGAGGATCAGCCCCAGCATTTT